Listed here are 26 T cell receptor beta chains from one sample, sequenced in a study of blood T cell repertoires in COVID-19. Sequencing used immunoSEQ multiplex PCR; TCRdb keeps in-frame clones, though not all of them. The sample yields around 31,000 clones, 75% to 90% seen once. The sample consisted of peripheral blood. Every receptor here comes from a man at least 80 years old with acute or convalescent COVID-19.

This chain connects TRBV19 to TRBJ1-5, with 8 nucleotides matching TRBD1. CDR1 and CDR2 (germline): LNHDA, SQIVND (reference sequence). CDR3 length: 13 residues. V trimming: 6 bases; J trimming: 3 bases; junction bases outside the gene matches: 1. The CDR3 loop reads CASSRGPNQPQHF. CDR3 nucleotide sequence: TGTGCCAGTAGCAGGGGGCCCAATCAGCCCCAGCATTTT. The entire variable domain, with the rest obtained from reference TRBV19 and TRBJ1-5, is as follows: DGGITQSPKYLFRKEGQNVTLSCEQNLNHDAMYWYRQDPGQGLRLIYYSQIVNDFQKGDIAEGYSVSREKKESFPLTVTSAQKNPTAFYLCASSRGPNQPQHFGDGTRLSIL.

The chain recombines TRBV27 with TRBJ2-2; 7 bases match TRBD1. The CDR3 totals 16 residues. CDR1 and CDR2 from the germline V gene are MNHEY and SMNVEV (reference sequence). V trimming: 7 bases; J trimming: 1 base; junction bases outside the gene matches: 9. CDR3 DNA: TGTGCCAGCAACCAAGGCGCAGGGGGGAACACCGGGGAGCTGTTTTTT. Its translation: CASNQGAGGNTGELFF.

This chain links TRBV7-9 with TRBJ2-2; no reliable D call. The CDR3 covers 17 residues. The germline V and J ends were trimmed by 1 base and 4 bases, with 16 bases remaining between them. Germline CDR1 and CDR2: SEHNR and FQNEAQ (reference sequence). CDR3 residues: CASSLVGESWVTGELFF. In nucleotides, the CDR3 is TGTGCCAGCAGCTTAGTTGGAGAAAGTTGGGTCACCGGGGAGCTGTTTTTT.

CDR3: CASSGRRLTEAFF. CDR3 coding DNA: TGTGCCAGCAGTGGGCGTCGACTAACTGAAGCTTTCTTT. The V and J genes are TRBV25-1 and TRBJ1-1, with D uncertain. There are 13 residues in the CDR3. V dropped 4 bases and J dropped 5 bases, with 11 bases sitting between them. CDR1 is MGHDK and CDR2 is SYGVNS in the germline V gene.

CDR3 sequence: CASSYSTTRSETQYF. The CDR3, as DNA: TGTGCCAGCAGTTACTCGACTACGCGTTCGGAGACCCAGTACTTC. The chain combines TRBV6-5 with TRBJ2-5; a possible D gene is TRBD2 (5 bases). This CDR3 has 15 residues. Between the trimmed V and J ends, which lost 0 bases and 5 bases, there was a span of 13 bases. Germline V gene sequence: CDR1 MNHEY, CDR2 SVGAGI.

The chain joins TRBV5-1 to TRBJ1-6; TRBD1 aligns across 12 bases. V lost 0 bases, J lost 9 bases, and 16 bases stayed unmatched. CDR3 length: 20 residues. Germline V lookup: CDR1 SGHRS, CDR2 YFSETQ. The CDR3 protein is CASSLAYGTGGPLFGSPLHF. The CDR3 DNA sequence: TGCGCCAGCAGCTTGGCTTATGGGACAGGGGGCCCATTATTTGGTTCACCCCTCCACTTT.

The chain combines TRBV11-2 with TRBJ1-4; D gene uncertain. The CDR3 spans 17 residues. The germline gives CDR1 SGHAT, CDR2 FQNNGV. V lost 4 bases to trimming and J lost 3 bases, with 18 bases between them. CDR3 amino acids: CASSSTSWRAANEKLFF. CDR3 coding DNA: TGTGCCAGCAGCTCAACCAGTTGGAGGGCAGCTAATGAAAAACTGTTTTTT.

The sample holds one count of this clone. The chain is built from TRBV12-3 or TRBV12-4 and TRBJ1-1, with D unclear. With 2 bases removed from V and 11 bases from J, the gap between germline ends came to 12 bases. This CDR3 region has 12 residues. The CDR3 loop reads CASSLWGGTAFF. The CDR3 bases are TGTGCCAGCAGTTTATGGGGAGGAACGGCTTTCTTT.

The J gene is TRBJ2-4, the V gene TRBV3-1 (or the pseudogene TRBV3-2); 12 bases line up with TRBD2. The CDR3 spans 17 residues. The V segment lost 1 base and the J segment 7 bases; nucleotides outside the gene matches: 8. Per the germline V gene, CDR1 is LGHDT and CDR2 is YNNKEL (reference sequence). In DNA, the CDR3 is TGTGCCAGCAGCCAAGGGGCTAGCGGGGGGGCTGATAACATTCAGTACTTC. Translated, it gives CASSQGASGGADNIQYF.

The chain employs TRBV25-1 and TRBJ1-3; TRBD1 matches 7 bases. Unmatched junction bases numbered 9, after V lost 4 bases and J lost 0 bases. Germline loops: CDR1 MGHDK, CDR2 SYGVNS. The CDR3 sequence is 17 residues long. CDR3 bases: TGTGCCAGCAGTGCTCCCCGACAGGGAATCTCTGGAAACACCATATATTTT. Protein sequence: CASSAPRQGISGNTIYF.

This chain uses TRBV4-1 with TRBJ2-7, with TRBD1 matching over 10 bases. Trimming took 4 bases from V and 7 from J; bases not matched to a gene: 13. CDR3 length: 16 residues. CDR1 MGHRA and CDR2 YSYEKL come from the germline V gene. The CDR3 spells CASSRTLGQGPGEQYF. The CDR3 coding sequence is TGCGCCAGCAGCCGAACTTTGGGACAGGGGCCTGGGGAGCAGTACTTC.

V gene TRBV2 combines with J gene TRBJ2-3; 8 bases fit TRBD1. V lost 6 bases to trimming and J lost 1 base; unmatched junction nucleotides: 0. There are 13 residues in the CDR3. From germline, CDR1 is SNHLY and CDR2 FYNNEI. The CDR3 nucleotides are TGTGCCAGCAGGGGACAGGGCACAGATACGCAGTATTTT. Protein sequence: CASRGQGTDTQYF.

J is TRBJ1-1 and V is TRBV9; 8 bases map to TRBD1. This CDR3 contains 16 residues. V shed 0 bases, J shed 0 bases, and the junction held 4 bases outside the gene matches. Per the germline V gene, CDR1 is SGDLS and CDR2 is YYNGEE. As DNA, the CDR3 is TGTGCCAGCAGCGTAGCCCCGACAGGGGTGAACACTGAAGCTTTCTTT. Translation gives CASSVAPTGVNTEAFF.

The V gene is TRBV28, the J gene TRBJ2-7; 10 positions match TRBD1. The CDR3 covers 15 residues. CDR1 MDHEN and CDR2 SYDVKM come from the germline V gene. The V gene end was trimmed by 2 bases and the J gene end by 5 bases; junction bases not matched to a gene: 6. The CDR3 region is CASSLMGTGVDEQYF. CDR3 sequence (DNA): TGTGCCAGCAGTTTAATGGGGACAGGGGTGGACGAGCAGTACTTC.

This clone turned up a few times. The chain joins TRBV6-1 to TRBJ1-2; possible D gene TRBD1, 6 bases. Germline V gene data show CDR1 as MNHNS and CDR2 as SASEGT. The CDR3 extends over 15 amino acids. V dropped 3 bases and J dropped 8 bases, with 19 bases sitting between them. The CDR3 here is CASSDRGEGPQGYTF. The CDR3 DNA follows: TGTGCCAGCAGTGACAGGGGTGAGGGACCGCAGGGCTACACCTTC.

In DNA form, the CDR3 reads TGTGCCAGTAGGCGGAAGGTAACCGGGGAGCTGTTTTTT. Protein sequence: CASRRKVTGELFF. The J gene is TRBJ2-2, the V gene TRBV19; no firm D call. V gave up 6 bases and J gave up 5 bases, with 10 bases separating them. The CDR3 is 13 residues long. The germline CDR1 and CDR2 sequences are LNHDA and SQIVND (reference sequence).

This sequence joins TRBV28 and TRBJ2-3; no clear D gene. This CDR3 spans 14 amino acids. V was shortened by 4 bases and J by 4 bases, with 12 bases between the two germline ends. Germline V gives CDR1 MDHEN, CDR2 SYDVKM. The CDR3 here is CASSSLSEADTQYF. CDR3 nucleotide sequence: TGTGCCAGCAGTTCCTTGTCCGAGGCAGATACGCAGTATTTT.

CDR3: CASSVDGWTGVVAPLHF. The CDR3 DNA sequence: TGTGCCAGCAGCGTAGATGGCTGGACAGGGGTAGTGGCACCCCTCCACTTT. The V and J genes are TRBV9 and TRBJ1-6; TRBD1 aligns across 9 bases. The junction had 12 bases not matched to a gene; V was cut back by 0 bases and J by 11 bases. CDR3 length: 17 residues. Looked up from germline, CDR1 is SGDLS and CDR2 is YYNGEE.

The CDR3 bases are TGTGCCAGCAGCTTTAGCGGGGTAGAGACCCAGTACTTC. As protein: CASSFSGVETQYF. The rearrangement links TRBV12-3 or TRBV12-4 to TRBJ2-5; 8 positions agree with TRBD2. V was pared by 6 bases and J by 4 bases, with 4 bases of the junction left unmatched. The CDR3 extends over 13 amino acids.

Only one count was recorded for this clone. The chain joins TRBV5-1 to TRBJ1-1; possible D gene TRBD1, 5 bases. The CDR3 totals 13 residues. The germline gives CDR1 SGHRS, CDR2 YFSETQ. V dropped 4 bases and J dropped 5 bases, with 12 bases sitting between them. The CDR3 sequence: CASSLQEQTEAFF. The DNA of the CDR3 is TGCGCCAGCAGCCTACAGGAACAGACTGAAGCTTTCTTT. The full variable domain, rest sourced from reference TRBV5-1 and TRBJ1-1, is KAGVTQTPRYLIKTRGQQVTLSCSPISGHRSVSWYQQTPGQGLQFLFEYFSETQRNKGNFPGRFSGRQFSNSRSEMNVSTLELGDSALYLCASSLQEQTEAFFGQGTRLTVV.

V gene TRBV9 combines with J gene TRBJ1-6; D remains unclear. CDR1 and CDR2 (germline): SGDLS, YYNGEE. This CDR3 is 15 amino acids long. V was shortened by 3 bases and J by 7 bases, with 14 bases between the two germline ends. The CDR3 DNA is TGTGCCAGCAGCGGTAATGACCCGCGGAATTCACCCCTCCACTTT. Its translation: CASSGNDPRNSPLHF.

This sequence joins TRBV5-1 and TRBJ2-3; tentative D call: TRBD1 (6 bases). This CDR3 region has 14 residues. The germline V gene has CDR1 SGHRS and CDR2 YFSETQ. V was shortened by 0 bases and J by 4 bases, with 9 bases between the two germline ends. The CDR3 nucleotides read TGCGCCAGCAGCTTGGAGGCAGGGGCAGATACGCAGTATTTT. Protein product: CASSLEAGADTQYF.

The V call is TRBV19, the J call TRBJ1-2; unclear D gene. The V end was cut by 6 bases, the J end by 2 bases, with 7 bases between. The CDR3 has 12 residues. Germline V gene data show CDR1 as LNHDA and CDR2 as SQIVND (reference sequence). The CDR3 sequence is CASSNRNYGYTF. CDR3 nucleotide sequence: TGTGCCAGTAGCAACCGGAACTATGGCTACACCTTC.

This chain uses TRBV10-1 with TRBJ2-4; 7 bases are a match to TRBD1. From germline, CDR1 is WNHNN and CDR2 SYGVQD (reference sequence). Trimming took 5 bases from V and 8 from J; bases not matched to a gene: 12. The CDR3 contains 15 residues. Written as DNA, the CDR3 is TGCGCCAGCAGTTGGGGTCCGACAGGGACGGACATTCAGTACTTC. The encoded protein is CASSWGPTGTDIQYF.

The rearrangement uses TRBV14 and TRBJ1-6, with D perhaps TRBD1 (6 bases). The CDR3 sequence is 16 residues long. Germline V gene lookup returns CDR1 SGHDN and CDR2 FVKESK. V was shortened by 3 bases and J by 2 bases, with 11 bases between the two germline ends. CDR3: CASSQAGVAYNSPLHF. The CDR3 DNA sequence: TGTGCCAGCAGCCAGGCAGGGGTGGCCTATAATTCACCCCTCCACTTT. Based on the CDR3 plus reference TRBV14 and TRBJ1-6, the full variable domain is EAGVTQFPSHSVIEKGQTVTLRCDPISGHDNLYWYRRVMGKEIKFLLHFVKESKQDESGMPNNRFLAERTGGTYSTLKVQPAELEDSGVYFCASSQAGVAYNSPLHFGNGTRLTVT.

The chain carries TRBV19 and TRBJ1-3; D is uncertain. The CDR3 runs 15 residues. Germline lookup yields CDR1 LNHDA and CDR2 SQIVND (reference sequence). V dropped 5 bases and J dropped 2 bases, with 13 bases sitting between them. This CDR3 reads CASSLQGGPGNTIYF. The CDR3 nucleotides read TGTGCCAGTAGTCTCCAAGGTGGGCCTGGAAACACCATATATTTT.